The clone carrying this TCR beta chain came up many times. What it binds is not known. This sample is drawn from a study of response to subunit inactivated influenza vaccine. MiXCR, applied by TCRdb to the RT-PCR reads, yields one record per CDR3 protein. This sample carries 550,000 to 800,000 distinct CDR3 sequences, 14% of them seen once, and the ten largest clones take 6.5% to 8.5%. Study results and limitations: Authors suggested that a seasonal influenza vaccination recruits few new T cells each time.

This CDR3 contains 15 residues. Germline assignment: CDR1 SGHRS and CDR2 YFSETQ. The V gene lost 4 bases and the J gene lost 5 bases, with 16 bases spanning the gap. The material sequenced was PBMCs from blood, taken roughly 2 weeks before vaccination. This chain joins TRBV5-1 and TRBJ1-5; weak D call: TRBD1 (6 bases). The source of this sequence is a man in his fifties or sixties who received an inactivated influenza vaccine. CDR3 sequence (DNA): TGCGCCAGCAGCCCGGATACAGGGACCCATCAGCCCCAGCATTTT. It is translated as CASSPDTGTHQPQHF.